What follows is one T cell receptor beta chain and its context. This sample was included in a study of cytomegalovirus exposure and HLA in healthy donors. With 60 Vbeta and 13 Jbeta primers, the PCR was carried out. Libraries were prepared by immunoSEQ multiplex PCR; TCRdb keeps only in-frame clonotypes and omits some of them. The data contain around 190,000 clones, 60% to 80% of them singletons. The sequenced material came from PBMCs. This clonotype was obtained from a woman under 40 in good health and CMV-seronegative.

The DNA of the CDR3 is TGTGCCAGCAGTTTATCGCAGGGAACTGAAGCTTTCTTT. Protein sequence: CASSLSQGTEAFF. The genes are TRBV27 and TRBJ1-1; tentatively, D is TRBD1 (5 bases). Trimming removed 0 bases at V and 5 bases at J, with 7 bases between. CDR1 and CDR2 (germline): MNHEY, SMNVEV (reference sequence). The CDR3 is 13 amino acids.